Each of the 30 T cell receptor beta chains below was sequenced from the same sample in a study of Tregs in tolerant kidney transplant recipients. The assay was immunoSEQ multiplex PCR, and TCRdb's table has in-frame clones only and misses some. Its listing shows around 33,000 clones. The source was CD8+ T cells from blood, collected before the transplant. These receptors were obtained from a human donor who received a combined kidney and bone marrow transplant.

As concerns this clone: The CDR3 end lies 3 residues beyond the end of the read and is filled in from the germline J gene. The chain is built from TRBV2 and TRBJ1-5; a possible D gene is TRBD1 (5 bases). This CDR3 comprises 19 residues. Looked up from germline, CDR1 is SNHLY and CDR2 is FYNNEI. Trimming took off 3 bases at V and 3 bases at J, with 24 bases between the two ends. The DNA read from the CDR3 is TGTGCCAGCAGTGACAGAGCCCACGGGATCGGGGGATTCAATCAGCCC. Protein sequence: CASSDRAHGIGGFNQP. The entire CDR3 protein reads CASSDRAHGIGGFNQPQHF.

On this clone: The read halts 3 residues ahead of the CDR3 end, with the missing end drawn from the germline J gene. The chain joins TRBV19 to TRBJ2-1; D possibly corresponds to TRBD1 (5 bases). The V end was cut by 1 base, the J end by 8 bases, with 15 bases between. This CDR3 has 15 amino acids. CDR1 is LNHDA, CDR2 SQIVND, per germline (reference sequence). This chain's CDR3 is CASSIGQGLKYEQFF. Incomplete CDR3 DNA: TGTGCCAGTAGTATAGGGCAGGGATTGAAATATGAG. The variable domain in full, with the rest retrieved from reference TRBV19 and TRBJ2-1, is DGGITQSPKYLFRKEGQNVTLSCEQNLNHDAMYWYRQDPGQGLRLIYYSQIVNDFQKGDIAEGYSVSREKKESFPLTVTSAQKNPTAFYLCASSIGQGLKYEQFFGPGTRLTVL.

To note about this clone: The read comes to an end 3 residues before the CDR3 does, leaving the germline J gene to fill in the end. The chain employs TRBV5-6 and TRBJ2-5; the match to TRBD1 covers 12 bases. V lost 3 bases and J lost 5; bases outside the gene matches: 5. Germline CDR1 is SGHDT and CDR2 is YYEEEE. The CDR3 totals 15 residues. CDR3 in amino acids: CASSWDRGRGETQYF. The part of the CDR3 DNA that was read is TGTGCCAGCAGCTGGGACAGGGGGCGAGGGGAGACC.

Turning to this clone: The missing CDR3 end, 3 residues past where the read stops, is filled in from the germline J gene. The chain couples TRBV6-9 to TRBJ2-7; tentatively, D is TRBD1 (5 bases). This CDR3 region has 14 residues. V lost 7 bases, J lost 0 bases, and 13 bases lay in between. From germline, CDR1 is MNHGY and CDR2 SVAAGI. The CDR3 region is CASTPGSNSYEQYF. CDR3 DNA (partial): TGTGCCAGCACCCCAGGGTCAAACTCCTACGAG.

A remark on this clone: Read sequence stops 3 residues before the CDR3 end, and the germline J gene provides the missing end. The chain uses TRBV30 and TRBJ2-1, with 12 nucleotides matching TRBD2. Germline V lookup: CDR1 GTSNPN, CDR2 SVGIG (reference sequence). This CDR3 is 20 amino acids long. J lost 5 bases, V lost 5 bases, and 22 bases had no gene match. CDR3 DNA, as far as it was read: TGTGCCTGGTGGGGTGGGTCCCTGGGACTAGCGGGCCCCAAGGACAATGAG. Its protein product is CAWWGGSLGLAGPKDNE. The whole CDR3 region reads CAWWGGSLGLAGPKDNEQFF.

About this clone: The read ends 3 residues before the CDR3 terminus; that terminus is restored from the germline J gene. The chain links TRBV7-9 to TRBJ2-7, with 10 bases lining up with TRBD1. J gave up 2 bases and V 5 bases, and 6 bases lay outside the gene matches. The V gene's germline CDR1 is SEHNR and CDR2 FQNEAQ (reference sequence). The CDR3 totals 15 residues. The covered CDR3 bases are TGTGCCAGCAGCGGCCGGGACAGGGGTCCCTACGAG. Translation gives CASSGRDRGPYE. The entire CDR3 protein reads CASSGRDRGPYEQYF.

Points on this clone: The read ends 3 residues before the CDR3 terminus; that terminus is restored from the germline J gene. The chain carries TRBV19 and TRBJ2-7, with 11 bases aligning to TRBD2. Losses at the gene ends were 3 bases for V and 4 bases for J; bases not matched to a gene: 5. The CDR3 has 15 amino acids. Germline-derived CDR1 and CDR2 are LNHDA and SQIVND (reference sequence). The CDR3 is CASSIFLAGGYEQYF. CDR3 DNA (partial): TGTGCCAGTAGTATCTTCCTAGCGGGAGGATACGAG.

The CDR3 region is CSAREGGRIGELFF. CDR3 DNA, as far as it was read: TGCAGTGCTAGAGAGGGCGGGAGGATCGGGGAG. The chain links TRBV20-1 to TRBJ2-2; 8 bases align to TRBD2. The missing CDR3 end, 3 residues past where the read stops, is filled in from the germline J gene. V trimming: 0 bases; J trimming: 7 bases; junction bases outside the gene matches: 4. This CDR3 spans 14 amino acids. Per germline, CDR1 DFQATT and CDR2 SNEGSKA (reference sequence).

Note on this clone: The read halts 3 residues ahead of the CDR3 end, with the missing end drawn from the germline J gene. This chain uses TRBV29-1 with TRBJ1-1, with TRBD1 as a possible D gene (6 bases). The germline V and J ends were trimmed by 5 bases and 0 bases, with 13 bases remaining between them. This CDR3 contains 14 residues. The germline V gene has CDR1 SQVTM and CDR2 ANQGSEA. The CDR3 loop reads CSVWTEKLNTEAFF. The CDR3 DNA, read in part, is TGCAGCGTTTGGACAGAGAAGTTGAACACTGAA. The entire variable domain, with the rest obtained from reference TRBV29-1 and TRBJ1-1, is as follows: SAVISQKPSRDICQRGTSLTIQCQVDSQVTMMFWYRQQPGQSLTLIATANQGSEATYESGFVIDKFPISRPNLTFSTLTVSNMSPEDSSIYLCSVWTEKLNTEAFFGQGTRLTVV.

As to this clone: The CDR3 end falls 3 residues outside the read, so it is completed with the germline J gene. V gene TRBV6-2 or TRBV6-3 combines with J gene TRBJ2-7; the D is unclear. The V end lost 3 bases, the J end lost 3 bases, and 12 bases lay between the germline ends. CDR3 length: 14 amino acids. The germline gives CDR1 MNHEY, CDR2 SVGEGT. CDR3 DNA (partial): TGTGCCAGCAGTTATTCCGGGTCCTTCTACGAG. Residues: CASSYSGSFYE. The whole CDR3 region reads CASSYSGSFYEQYF.

Comments on this clone: The observed sequence ends 3 residues before the CDR3 terminus, with the missing tail filled in from the germline J gene. V gene TRBV19 combines with J gene TRBJ1-1, with 7 bases identical to TRBD1. Trimming took 7 bases from V and 5 from J; bases not matched to a gene: 7. CDR3 length: 13 residues. Germline CDR1 LNHDA, CDR2 SQIVND (reference sequence). The DNA read from the CDR3 is TGTGCCAGTACCACAGGGGCGTGGACTGAA. It specifies CASTTGAWTE. The CDR3 reads in full as CASTTGAWTEAFF.

In regard to this clone: The read is 3 residues too short to cover the CDR3 end, so that end is filled in from the germline J gene. V and J are TRBV6-4 and TRBJ2-1, with a weak D call TRBD2 (6 bases). Trimming pared 3 bases from V and 9 bases from J, leaving 15 bases between. CDR1 is MRHNA and CDR2 is SNTAGT in the germline V gene. This CDR3 comprises 14 residues. CDR3 region: CASSEGGLAGEQFF. Partial CDR3 DNA: TGTGCCAGCAGTGAGGGAGGTCTAGCTGGTGAG.

For this clone: The read halts 3 residues ahead of the CDR3 end, with the missing end drawn from the germline J gene. The chain employs TRBV4-1 and TRBJ2-7; D perhaps matches TRBD2 (5 bases). Trimming removed 1 base from V and 3 bases from J, with 13 bases in between. The CDR3 length is 15 residues. The germline CDR1 and CDR2 sequences are MGHRA and YSYEKL. CDR3 amino acids: CASSQAASFYYEQYF. CDR3 DNA (partial): TGCGCCAGCAGCCAAGCAGCTAGCTTCTACTACGAG.

With regard to this clone: The CDR3 end lies 3 residues beyond the end of the read and is filled in from the germline J gene. The chain has TRBV5-1 and TRBJ2-1, with a weak D call TRBD2 (5 bases). The CDR3 runs 15 residues. The germline V gene encodes CDR1 SGHRS and CDR2 YFSETQ. V was trimmed by 0 bases and J by 4 bases, leaving 11 bases between them. The DNA read from the CDR3 is TGCGCCAGCAGCTTGGTCAGCGGAGCGTACAATGAG. Its protein is CASSLVSGAYNE. The complete CDR3 reads CASSLVSGAYNEQFF.

To note about this clone: From the germline J gene comes the end of the CDR3, since the read stops 3 residues before it. The chain uses TRBV3-1 (or the pseudogene TRBV3-2) and TRBJ2-7, with D perhaps TRBD1 (7 bases). The V end was cut by 1 base, the J end by 2 bases, with 12 bases between. CDR3 length: 15 residues. Germline-derived CDR1 and CDR2 are LGHDT and YNNKEL (reference sequence). This CDR3 reads CASSQVARGAYEQYF. The CDR3 DNA, read in part, is TGTGCCAGCAGCCAAGTGGCCAGGGGGGCCTACGAG.

With regard to this clone: The CDR3 end lies 3 residues beyond the end of the read and is filled in from the germline J gene. The chain uses TRBV6-2 or TRBV6-3 and TRBJ1-1; D may be TRBD1 (5 bases). Trimming took 3 bases from V and 1 from J, leaving 15 bases between them. The length of the CDR3 is 16 residues. The germline V gene has CDR1 MNHEY and CDR2 SVGEGT. This chain's CDR3 is CASSYAPGWENTEAFF. CDR3 bases read: TGTGCCAGCAGTTATGCACCAGGGTGGGAGAACACTGAA.

Details on this clone: The read finishes 3 residues shy of the CDR3 end, and the germline J gene is used to complete it. The V call is TRBV11-3, the J call TRBJ2-1; 8 bases are a match to TRBD2. The CDR3 is 15 amino acids. Germline loops: CDR1 SGHNT, CDR2 YENEEA. Trimming removed 4 bases from V and 2 bases from J; junction bases left unmatched: 4. The CDR3 reads CASSSTSGPYNEQFF. CDR3 DNA, as far as it was read: TGTGCCAGCAGCTCAACTAGCGGACCCTACAATGAG.

Turning to this clone: Read coverage stops 3 residues before the CDR3 terminus; the germline J gene supplies the remainder. The chain combines TRBV20-1 with TRBJ2-1; D might be TRBD2 (6 bases). The CDR3 consists of 13 residues. V lost 0 bases, J lost 7 bases, and 10 bases lay in between. CDR1 and CDR2 from the germline V gene are DFQATT and SNEGSKA (reference sequence). Incomplete CDR3 DNA: TGCAGTGCTAGAGATTGGCGGGGTAATGAG. Translated: CSARDWRGNE. The CDR3 in its entirety is CSARDWRGNEQFF.

The CDR3 sequence: CASSVDSGEKLFF. The CDR3 bases that were read are TGTGCCAGCAGCGTGGACAGTGGGGAAAAA. The genes are TRBV5-6 and TRBJ1-4; TRBD1 is a possible D gene (6 bases). The read halts 3 residues ahead of the CDR3 end, with the missing end drawn from the germline J gene. Per the germline V gene, CDR1 is SGHDT and CDR2 is YYEEEE. This CDR3 contains 13 residues. V lost 4 bases, J lost 8 bases, and 12 bases lay in between.

As concerns this clone: The missing CDR3 end, 3 residues past where the read stops, is filled in from the germline J gene. The V gene is TRBV9, the J gene TRBJ2-2; D not certain. This CDR3 is built from 15 residues. V gave up 1 base and J gave up 1 base, with 8 bases separating them. The V gene's germline CDR1 is SGDLS and CDR2 YYNGEE. CDR3 protein: CASSVSTGNTGELFF. The sequenced CDR3 bases are TGTGCCAGCAGCGTATCCACGGGGAACACCGGGGAG.

Note on this clone: The observed sequence ends 3 residues before the CDR3 terminus, with the missing tail filled in from the germline J gene. The chain employs TRBV19 and TRBJ1-1, with no clear D. Germline V gives CDR1 LNHDA, CDR2 SQIVND (reference sequence). This CDR3 spans 13 amino acids. The V end lost 3 bases, the J end lost 2 bases, and 7 bases lay between the germline ends. Incomplete CDR3 DNA: TGTGCCAGTAGTATTTCTCCTAACACTGAA. Translation: CASSISPNTE. The whole CDR3 region reads CASSISPNTEAFF.

As concerns this clone: The DNA ends 3 residues before the CDR3 does, and the rest of the CDR3 is filled in from the germline J gene. The chain has TRBV5-4 and TRBJ1-1; 7 bases match TRBD1. Unmatched junction bases numbered 6, after V lost 0 bases and J lost 1 base. CDR1 SGHNT and CDR2 YYREEE come from the germline V gene (reference sequence). The CDR3 extends over 16 amino acids. CDR3 residues: CASSLGQGEANTEAFF. CDR3 DNA (partial): TGTGCCAGCAGCTTGGGACAGGGTGAGGCGAACACTGAA.

For this clone: Read sequence stops 3 residues before the CDR3 end, and the germline J gene provides the missing end. The chain couples TRBV19 to TRBJ2-2, with a possible D match to TRBD2 (7 bases). The CDR3 spans 15 residues. Between the trimmed V and J ends, which lost 3 bases and 6 bases, there was a span of 14 bases. CDR1 and CDR2 (germline): LNHDA, SQIVND (reference sequence). CDR3 DNA, as far as it was read: TGTGCCAGTAGTATCGGGGGGCACATTCCCGGGGAG. It is translated as CASSIGGHIPGE. The CDR3, in full, reads CASSIGGHIPGELFF.

Details on this clone: With the read ending 3 residues before the CDR3 end, the germline J gene is used to fill in that end. The rearrangement joins TRBV5-5 to TRBJ1-5; no reliable D call. Trimming took 3 bases from V and 0 from J, leaving 10 bases between them. The CDR3 length is 15 residues. Germline CDR1 and CDR2: SGHKS and YYEKEE (reference sequence). CDR3 in amino acids: CASSYGSLSNQPQHF. Incomplete CDR3 DNA: TGTGCCAGCAGCTACGGGTCCCTTAGCAATCAGCCC.

About this clone: The read falls 3 residues short of the CDR3 end, and the missing part is taken from the germline J gene. V usage is TRBV19 and J usage is TRBJ2-1, with 10 positions matching TRBD2. Trimming took 1 base from V and 8 from J; bases not matched to a gene: 5. There are 15 residues in the CDR3. Per the germline V gene, CDR1 is LNHDA and CDR2 is SQIVND (reference sequence). CDR3 bases read: TGTGCCAGTAGTATAGCGGGACTAGCGTCATATGAG. Translating gives CASSIAGLASYE. The full CDR3 protein reads CASSIAGLASYEQFF.

The CDR3 reads CASGPDRGGYEQYF. Partial CDR3 DNA: TGTGCCAGCGGCCCGGACAGGGGAGGATACGAG. This chain joins TRBV19 and TRBJ2-7, with 9 bases that match TRBD1. Coverage ceases 3 residues before the CDR3 finishes, and the germline J gene fills in the end. This CDR3 spans 14 amino acids. Germline CDR1 reads LNHDA; CDR2 reads SQIVND (reference sequence). V was pared by 9 bases and J by 4 bases, with 10 bases of the junction left unmatched. Filled out from reference TRBV19 and TRBJ2-7, the complete variable domain reads DGGITQSPKYLFRKEGQNVTLSCEQNLNHDAMYWYRQDPGQGLRLIYYSQIVNDFQKGDIAEGYSVSREKKESFPLTVTSAQKNPTAFYLCASGPDRGGYEQYFGPGTRLTVT.

About this clone: The read stops 3 residues short of the end of the CDR3; the missing end is completed from the germline J gene. The chain has TRBV19 and TRBJ2-7; D ambiguous. Trimming stripped 3 bases from V and 3 bases from J, with 9 bases between. The CDR3 has 13 amino acids. Germline assignment: CDR1 LNHDA and CDR2 SQIVND (reference sequence). The CDR3 region is CASSIWAGYEQYF. The sequenced CDR3 bases are TGTGCCAGTAGTATCTGGGCAGGCTACGAG.

Notes on this clone: With the read ending 3 residues before the CDR3 end, the germline J gene is used to fill in that end. J is TRBJ2-7 and V is TRBV4-2; D is perhaps TRBD1 or TRBD2 (5 bases each). The CDR3 consists of 11 residues. Germline CDR1 LGHNA, CDR2 YNFKEQ. V gave up 6 bases and J gave up 6 bases, with 9 bases separating them. Incomplete CDR3 DNA: TGTGCCAGCAGTCAGGGAGCCGAG. Amino acids: CASSQGAE. The complete CDR3 reads CASSQGAEQYF.

Concerning this clone: The sequence runs out 3 residues before the end of the CDR3; the remainder is reconstructed from the germline J gene. The chain joins TRBV7-9 to TRBJ2-7; the D is unclear. CDR1 is SEHNR, CDR2 FQNEAQ, per germline (reference sequence). Trimming pared 1 base from V and 5 bases from J, leaving 9 bases between. The CDR3 runs to 13 residues. The covered CDR3 bases are TGTGCCAGCAGCTTAGTTGTGGGCAACGAG. It encodes CASSLVVGNE. The CDR3, in full, reads CASSLVVGNEQYF.

As for this clone: The read falls 3 residues short of the CDR3 end, and the missing part is taken from the germline J gene. The J gene is TRBJ2-7, the V gene TRBV7-2; 9 bases align to TRBD2. CDR3 length: 15 amino acids. Germline assignment: CDR1 SGHTA and CDR2 FQGNSA. V trimming: 1 base; J trimming: 3 bases; junction bases outside the gene matches: 4. The CDR3 bases that were read are TGTGCCAGCAGCTTAGGCGGGAGGGCCTACTACGAG. Residues: CASSLGGRAYYE. The whole CDR3 sequence reads CASSLGGRAYYEQYF.